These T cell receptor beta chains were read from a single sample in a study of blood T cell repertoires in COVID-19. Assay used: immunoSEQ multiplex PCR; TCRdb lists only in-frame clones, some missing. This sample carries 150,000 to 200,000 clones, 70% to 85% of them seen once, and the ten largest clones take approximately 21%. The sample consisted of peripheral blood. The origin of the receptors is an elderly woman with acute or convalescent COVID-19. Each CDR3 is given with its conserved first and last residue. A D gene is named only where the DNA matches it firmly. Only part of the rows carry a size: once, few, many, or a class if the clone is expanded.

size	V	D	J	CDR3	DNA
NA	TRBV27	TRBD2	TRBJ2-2	CASTLSGSAGGELFF	TGTGCCAGCACCCTCAGCGGGAGTGCGGGCGGGGAGCTGTTTTTT
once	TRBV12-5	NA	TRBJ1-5	CASGDRQNQHF	TGTGCTAGTGGGGACCGACAGAATCAGCATTTT
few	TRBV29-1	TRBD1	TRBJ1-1	CSVDAGQGSMNTEAFF	TGCAGCGTTGACGCGGGACAGGGCTCGATGAACACTGAAGCTTTCTTT
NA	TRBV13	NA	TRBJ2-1	CASSLGMVAEQFF	TGTGCCAGCAGCTTAGGAATGGTAGCTGAGCAGTTCTTC
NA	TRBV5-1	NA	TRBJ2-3	CASSPAQVDDTQYF	TGCGCCAGCAGCCCTGCCCAGGTAGATGATACGCAGTATTTT
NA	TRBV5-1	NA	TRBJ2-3	CASSISGNTDTQYF	TGCGCCAGCAGCATCAGCGGCAACACAGATACGCAGTATTTT
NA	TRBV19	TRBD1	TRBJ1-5	CASSTRDRGNQPQHF	TGTGCCAGTAGTACCCGGGACAGGGGGAATCAGCCCCAGCATTTT
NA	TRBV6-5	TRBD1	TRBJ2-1	CASGTDRDSYNEQFF	TGTGCCAGCGGGACGGACAGGGACTCCTACAATGAGCAGTTCTTC
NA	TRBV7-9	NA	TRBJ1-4	CASSLSQGEEKLFF	TGTGCCAGCAGCTTAAGCCAGGGTGAGGAAAAACTGTTTTTT
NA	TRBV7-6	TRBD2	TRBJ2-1	CASSFQPGTSGGEQFF	TGTGCCAGCAGCTTCCAACCCGGGACTAGCGGGGGTGAGCAGTTCTTC
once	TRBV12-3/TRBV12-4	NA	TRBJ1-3	CASTTLVGNTIYF	TGTGCCAGCACCACCCTAGTAGGAAACACCATATATTTT
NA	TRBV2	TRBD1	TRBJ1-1	CASSDRGRLNTEAFF	TGTGCCAGCAGTGATAGGGGGCGGTTGAACACTGAAGCTTTCTTT
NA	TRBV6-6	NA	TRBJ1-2	CASWGGYYGYTF	TGTGCCAGCTGGGGAGGGTACTATGGCTACACCTTC
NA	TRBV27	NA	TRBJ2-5	CASSFRWGAAQETQYF	TGTGCCAGCAGTTTCCGTTGGGGAGCGGCCCAAGAGACCCAGTACTTC
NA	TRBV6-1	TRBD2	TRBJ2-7	CASSEGLAGGGYEQYF	TGTGCCAGCAGTGAGGGGCTAGCGGGAGGCGGGTACGAGCAGTACTTC
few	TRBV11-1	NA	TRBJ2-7	CASSLATNYEQYF	TGTGCCAGCAGCTTAGCAACAAACTACGAGCAGTACTTC
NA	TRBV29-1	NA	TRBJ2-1	CSTLGGDREYNEQFF	TGCAGCACGTTGGGGGGAGACAGGGAGTACAATGAGCAGTTCTTC
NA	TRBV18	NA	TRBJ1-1	CASSPEAGNTEAFF	TGTGCCAGCTCACCAGAAGCAGGGAACACTGAAGCTTTCTTT